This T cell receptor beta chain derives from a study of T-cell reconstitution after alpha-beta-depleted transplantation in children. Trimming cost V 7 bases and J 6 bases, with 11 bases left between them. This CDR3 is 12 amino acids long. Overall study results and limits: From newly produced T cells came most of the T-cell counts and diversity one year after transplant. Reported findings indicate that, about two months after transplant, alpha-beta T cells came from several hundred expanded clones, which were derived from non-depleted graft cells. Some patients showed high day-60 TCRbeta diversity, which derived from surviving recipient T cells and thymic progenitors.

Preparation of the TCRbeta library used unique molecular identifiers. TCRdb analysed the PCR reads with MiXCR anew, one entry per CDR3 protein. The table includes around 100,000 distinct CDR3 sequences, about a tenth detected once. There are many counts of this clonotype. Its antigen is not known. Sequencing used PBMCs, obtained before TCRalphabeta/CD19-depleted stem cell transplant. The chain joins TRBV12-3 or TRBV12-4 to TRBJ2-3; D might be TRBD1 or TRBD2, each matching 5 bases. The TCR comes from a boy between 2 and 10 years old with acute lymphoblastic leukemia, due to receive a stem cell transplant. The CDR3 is CASTLREDTQYF. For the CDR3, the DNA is TGTGCCAGCACACTCAGGGAGGATACGCAGTATTTT.